This T cell receptor beta chain was observed in a study of Ad26.COV2.S vaccination and SARS-CoV-2 variants. On the study more broadly: Intramuscular Ad26.COV2.S at 5x10^10 or 1x10^11 viral particles.

Here immunoSEQ multiplex PCR was the method, and the copy in TCRdb shows in-frame clones only, minus some. This table holds about 350,000 clones, around 89% found once. About this clone itself: Antigen: not known.

Treatment denoted: approximately 18 received Ad26.COV2.S at low or high dose, single or two shots; about 5 received placebo; per-sample allocation not given. Sample collection was performed on day 63 after the first vaccine or placebo injection. Based in Boston, the donor was an adult of 18-55 years. Regarding the study as a whole: Breadth and depth estimates from TCRs may understate total T cell responses. It was vaccine recipients, not placebo recipients, who had the higher spike-specific TCR breadth.

The sample consisted of peripheral blood, taken in a trial of Ad26.COV2.S vaccine versus placebo. The sequence was obtained from a person between 18 and 60 years old who received the Ad26.COV2.S COVID-19 vaccine or a placebo.

The CDR3 reads CASSQGGQPSYEQYF. CDR3 nucleotide sequence: TGTGCCAGCAGCCAAGGGGGACAGCCCTCCTACGAGCAGTACTTC. The chain couples TRBV3-1 (or the pseudogene TRBV3-2) to TRBJ2-7, with 7 bases aligning to TRBD1. V gave up 1 base and J gave up 0 bases; unmatched junction bases: 3. The CDR3 is 15 amino acids. CDR1 and CDR2 from the germline V gene are LGHDT and YNNKEL (reference sequence).